This T cell receptor (beta chain) stems from a study of somatic mutations in cytotoxic T cells in rheumatoid arthritis (dated by TCRdb to 2017 to 2019). With regard to the full study: Sorted V beta1+ cells also underwent TCRB sequencing, and some V beta antibody-stained T-cell populations were flow-sorted at nearly 100% purity on a FACSAria II or Sony SH800. A total of roughly 60 rheumatoid arthritis patients and about 20 healthy controls underwent TCRB deep sequencing. Whether expanded CD8+ T-cell clones in untreated, newly diagnosed rheumatoid arthritis carry somatic mutations was the study question, and clonality was characterized with TCRB deep sequencing. The median ages of the patient and control groups were essentially identical.

This clone occurred a few times. It has no known antigen specificity. The record has no base qualities; no much larger clone is one base away. CDR1 and CDR2 were assigned from the germline V gene as SGHDN and FVKESK. The germline ends are 9 bases apart after V is trimmed by 1 base and J by 6 bases. The CDR3 has 13 amino acids, counting the end cysteine and phenylalanine. Left in the record is the CDR3 DNA by itself, 39 bases read in frame from the first base. Healthy controls were 15 to 20 blood donors whose buffy coats were used, with a median age of approximately 58 years (range about 21-80) and 55% female. On an AutoMACS, CD4+ and CD8+ cells were isolated via positive magnetic bead selection, and their purity was verified by flow cytometry. Ficoll-Paque PLUS density gradient separation was used to isolate peripheral blood mononuclear cells. Nucleospin Tissue or Tissue XS kits were used to extract DNA from CD4-enriched, CD8-enriched or PBMC samples, and a Qubit 2.0 fluorometer was used for quantification.

Sequencing of TCRB CDR3 was done on genomic DNA with the immunoSEQ assay. Per the original workflow: Only productive TCRB rearrangements were included in the analyses. A clone was defined by a unique TCRB CDR3 sequence, and clonality was computed as a productive clonality index based on Shannon entropy. Repertoire overlap for a pair of samples was computed from each clone's template counts relative to total templates per sample. Flow cytometry-measured V-gene usage correlated with V-gene usage from TCRB sequencing, with a Spearman r of about 0.64. The table was pulled from immuneACCESS by TCRdb, which kept in-frame rearrangements only. Such tables lose some clones; where checked, under half of the loss comes from unresolved V genes, and the rest has no known cause. V, J and clone size are taken as reported in that table, and D and trimming were inferred from the DNA itself. This sample holds about 11,000 clones; roughly 80% were observed only once. The leading ten clones occupy approximately 10% of the sample.

The paper's findings and limits, for the study overall: The antigen targets of the expanded CD8+ clones were unknown, and absence from virus-specific databases did not rule out viral specificity. There was no significant difference in CD8+ T-cell clonality between rheumatoid arthritis patients and age-matched healthy controls. In about an eighth of the roughly 65 patients, more than 20% of CD8+ cells belonged to the largest CD8+ clone, while several identical CD8+ TCRB sequences were shared between blood and synovial fluid. No adjustment for multiple comparisons was made for the slight TRBV07 underrepresentation in patients. CD8+ clonality increased with age in patients (Spearman r ≈ 0.5) but not in healthy controls.

The receptor was isolated from a middle-aged woman in good health. The rearranged chain carries TRBV14 and TRBJ1-1; too little of a D gene remains to name it. Source material: CD8+ T cells sorted from blood. The encoded CDR3 is CASSQAYLAEAFF. The nucleotides read TGTGCCAGCAGCCAAGCCTATCTCGCTGAAGCTTTCTTT.